Listed below are T cell receptor beta chains from one sample, sequenced in a study of shared clonotypes between healthy human individuals. Using immunoSEQ multiplex PCR, the repertoire was profiled, and TCRdb retains in-frame clones only, with some absent. In the table there are a few hundred thousand clones, about 70% of which are singletons. The specimen was memory CD4+ T cells sorted from blood. Receptors were obtained from a man aged 25-45 years in good health. Each CDR3 is given with its conserved first and last residue. Each record gives: V gene, clone size, D gene, J gene, CDR3 protein, CDR3 DNA. The D gene is left open where the match is weak. Size is omitted from some rows. Given values are once, few, many or a class for expanded clones.

TRBV2	-	-	TRBJ2-1	CASRKGGGDYNEQFF	TGTGCCAGCAGGAAGGGGGGGGGCGATTACAATGAGCAGTTCTTC
TRBV6-5	-	TRBD2	TRBJ2-7	CASRKTSGSSYEQYF	TGTGCCAGCAGAAAGACTAGCGGGAGCTCCTACGAGCAGTACTTC
TRBV15	-	-	TRBJ2-7	CATSGGLGYEQYF	TGTGCCACCAGCGGGGGTCTGGGCTACGAGCAGTACTTC
TRBV10-3	-	TRBD1	TRBJ2-7	CAISVAGGSYEQYF	TGTGCCATCAGTGTAGCAGGGGGCTCCTACGAGCAGTACTTC
TRBV7-2	many	-	TRBJ2-7	CASSLGLRGEQYF	TGTGCCAGCAGCCTCGGGTTGCGAGGGGAGCAGTACTTC
TRBV29-1	-	-	TRBJ2-1	CSLLVGPYNEQFF	TGCAGCCTCTTGGTAGGCCCCTACAATGAGCAGTTCTTC
TRBV25-1	-	-	TRBJ2-7	CASSESYYEQYF	TGTGCCAGCAGTGAATCTTACTACGAGCAGTACTTC
TRBV11-2	-	-	TRBJ2-7	CASSLAHSYEQYF	TGTGCCAGCAGCTTAGCCCATTCCTACGAGCAGTACTTC
TRBV15	-	TRBD2	TRBJ2-1	CATSRVVLAGVLSNEQFF	TGTGCCACCAGCAGAGTCGTACTAGCGGGAGTTCTGTCAAATGAGCAGTTCTTC
TRBV6-5	-	-	TRBJ1-4	CASSSSQGVAKLFF	TGTGCCAGCAGTTCCTCACAGGGAGTTGCAAAACTGTTTTTT
TRBV6-1	-	TRBD2	TRBJ2-3	CASSKSGGLTDTQYF	TGTGCCAGCAGTAAGTCGGGGGGGCTCACAGATACGCAGTATTTT
TRBV30	-	TRBD2	TRBJ2-3	CAWRVSGRPADTQYF	TGTGCCTGGAGGGTGAGCGGGAGACCCGCAGATACGCAGTATTTT
TRBV27	-	TRBD2	TRBJ2-3	CASIGLAGGGRPGGDTQYF	TGTGCCAGCATCGGACTAGCGGGAGGAGGGAGGCCGGGGGGAGATACGCAGTATTTT
TRBV6-5	-	TRBD1	TRBJ1-2	CATTGVNF	TGTGCCACAACAGGGGTCAACTTC
TRBV6-1	-	-	TRBJ1-2	CASSLTASNYGYTF	TGTGCCAGCAGTCTGACAGCCAGTAACTATGGCTACACCTTC